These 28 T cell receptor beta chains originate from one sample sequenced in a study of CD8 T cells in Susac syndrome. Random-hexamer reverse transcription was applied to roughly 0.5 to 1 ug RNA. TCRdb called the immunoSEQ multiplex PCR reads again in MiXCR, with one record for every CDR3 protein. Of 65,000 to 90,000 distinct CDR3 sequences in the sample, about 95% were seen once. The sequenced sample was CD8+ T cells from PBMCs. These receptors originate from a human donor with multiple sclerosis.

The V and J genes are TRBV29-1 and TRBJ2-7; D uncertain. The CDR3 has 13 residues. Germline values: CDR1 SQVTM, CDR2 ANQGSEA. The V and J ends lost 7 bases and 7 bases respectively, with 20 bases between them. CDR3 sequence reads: CSGRTNSPFEQYF. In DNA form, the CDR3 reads TGCAGCGGAAGAACTAACTCCCCTTTTGAGCAGTACTTC.

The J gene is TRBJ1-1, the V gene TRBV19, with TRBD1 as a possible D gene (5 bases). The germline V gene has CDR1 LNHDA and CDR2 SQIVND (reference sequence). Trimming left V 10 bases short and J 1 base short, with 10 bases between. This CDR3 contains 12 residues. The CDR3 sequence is CATAQGNTEAFF. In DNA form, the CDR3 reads TGTGCCACCGCCCAGGGGAACACTGAAGCTTTCTTT. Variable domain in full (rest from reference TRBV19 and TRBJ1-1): DGGITQSPKYLFRKEGQNVTLSCEQNLNHDAMYWYRQDPGQGLRLIYYSQIVNDFQKGDIAEGYSVSREKKESFPLTVTSAQKNPTAFYLCATAQGNTEAFFGQGTRLTVV.

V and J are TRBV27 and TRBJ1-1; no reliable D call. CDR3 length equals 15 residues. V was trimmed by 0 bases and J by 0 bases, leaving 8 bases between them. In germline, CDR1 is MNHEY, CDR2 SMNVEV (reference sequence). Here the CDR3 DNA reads TGTGCCAGCAGTTTATCCCGAAGCATGAACACTGAAGCTTTCTTT. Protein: CASSLSRSMNTEAFF.

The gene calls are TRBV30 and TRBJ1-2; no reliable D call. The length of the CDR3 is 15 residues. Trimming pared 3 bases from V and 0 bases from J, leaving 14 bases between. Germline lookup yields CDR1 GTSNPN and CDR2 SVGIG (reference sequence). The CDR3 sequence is CAWRPRGLANYGYTF. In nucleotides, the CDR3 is TGTGCCTGGAGACCACGAGGGTTAGCTAACTATGGCTACACCTTC.

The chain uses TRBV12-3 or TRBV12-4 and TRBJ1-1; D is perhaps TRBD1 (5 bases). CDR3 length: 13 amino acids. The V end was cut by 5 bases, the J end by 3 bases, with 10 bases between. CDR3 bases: TGTGCCAGCAGTCTGTCAGGGTACACTGAAGCTTTCTTT. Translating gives CASSLSGYTEAFF.

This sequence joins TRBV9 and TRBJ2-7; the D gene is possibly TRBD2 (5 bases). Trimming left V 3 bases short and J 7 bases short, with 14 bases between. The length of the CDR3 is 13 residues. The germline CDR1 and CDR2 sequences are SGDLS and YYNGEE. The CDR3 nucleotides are TGTGCCAGCAGCGAGCTTGAGGGCGGGGAGCAGTACTTC. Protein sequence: CASSELEGGEQYF.

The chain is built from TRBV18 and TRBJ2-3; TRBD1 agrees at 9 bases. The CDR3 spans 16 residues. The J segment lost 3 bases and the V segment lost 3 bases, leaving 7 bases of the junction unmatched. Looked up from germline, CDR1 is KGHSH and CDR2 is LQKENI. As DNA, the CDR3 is TGTGCCAGCTCACCTAAGGGACAGGGCTTGACAGATACGCAGTATTTT. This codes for CASSPKGQGLTDTQYF. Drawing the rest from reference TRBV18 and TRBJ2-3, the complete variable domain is NAGVMQNPRHLVRRRGQEARLRCSPMKGHSHVYWYRQLPEEGLKFMVYLQKENIIDESGMPKERFSAEFPKEGPSILRIQQVVRGDSAAYFCASSPKGQGLTDTQYFGPGTRLTVL.

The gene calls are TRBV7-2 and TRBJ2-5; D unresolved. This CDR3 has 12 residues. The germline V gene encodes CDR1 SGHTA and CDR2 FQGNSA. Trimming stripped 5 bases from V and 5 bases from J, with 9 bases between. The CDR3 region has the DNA TGTGCCAGCAGCCCCGAGACTGAGACCCAGTACTTC. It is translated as CASSPETETQYF. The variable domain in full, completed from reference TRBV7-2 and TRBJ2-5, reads GAGVSQSPSNKVTEKGKDVELRCDPISGHTALYWYRQSLGQGLEFLIYFQGNSAPDKSGLPSDRFSAERTGGSVSTLTIQRTQQEDSAVYLCASSPETETQYFGPGTRLLVL.

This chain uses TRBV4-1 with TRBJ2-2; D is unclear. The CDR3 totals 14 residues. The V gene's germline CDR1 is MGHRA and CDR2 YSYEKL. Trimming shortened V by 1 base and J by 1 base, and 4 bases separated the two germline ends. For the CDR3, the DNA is TGCGCCAGCAGCCAAGTTGTGAACACCGGGGAGCTGTTTTTT. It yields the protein CASSQVVNTGELFF.

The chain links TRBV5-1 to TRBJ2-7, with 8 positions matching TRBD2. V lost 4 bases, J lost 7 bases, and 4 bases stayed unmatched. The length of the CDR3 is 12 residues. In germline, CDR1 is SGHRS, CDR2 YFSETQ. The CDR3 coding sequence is TGCGCCAGCAGCCCGACGGGGGGGGAGCAGTACTTC. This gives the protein CASSPTGGEQYF. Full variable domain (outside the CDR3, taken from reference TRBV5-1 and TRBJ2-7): KAGVTQTPRYLIKTRGQQVTLSCSPISGHRSVSWYQQTPGQGLQFLFEYFSETQRNKGNFPGRFSGRQFSNSRSEMNVSTLELGDSALYLCASSPTGGEQYFGPGTRLTVT.

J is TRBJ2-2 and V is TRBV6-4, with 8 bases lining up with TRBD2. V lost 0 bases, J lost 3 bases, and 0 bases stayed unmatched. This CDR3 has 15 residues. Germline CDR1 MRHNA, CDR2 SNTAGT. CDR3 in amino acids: CASSDSAGDTGELFF. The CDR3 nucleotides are TGTGCCAGCAGTGACTCAGCGGGGGACACCGGGGAGCTGTTTTTT.

Written as DNA, the CDR3 is TGTGCCACCAGCCCCAGCGCCAGGGCCGATTACAATGAGCAGTTCTTC. It yields the protein CATSPSARADYNEQFF. The chain carries TRBV15 and TRBJ2-1, with D tentatively TRBD1 (5 bases). Germline lookup yields CDR1 LNHNV and CDR2 YYDKDF (reference sequence). The CDR3 sequence is 16 residues long. Trimming pared 5 bases from V and 4 bases from J, leaving 18 bases between.

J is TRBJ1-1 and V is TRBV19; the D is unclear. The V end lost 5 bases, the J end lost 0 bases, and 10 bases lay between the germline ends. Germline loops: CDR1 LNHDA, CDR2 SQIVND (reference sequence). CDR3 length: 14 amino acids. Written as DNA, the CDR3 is TGTGCCAGTAGTCCCCAGGATTTGAACACTGAAGCTTTCTTT. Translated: CASSPQDLNTEAFF.

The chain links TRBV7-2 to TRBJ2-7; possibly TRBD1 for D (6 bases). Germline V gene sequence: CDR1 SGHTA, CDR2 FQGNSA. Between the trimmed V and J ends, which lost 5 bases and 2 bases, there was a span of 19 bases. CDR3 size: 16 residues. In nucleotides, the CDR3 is TGTGCCAGCAGCCTGGGACCAGCGACAGGAACCTACGAGCAGTACTTC. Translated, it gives CASSLGPATGTYEQYF.

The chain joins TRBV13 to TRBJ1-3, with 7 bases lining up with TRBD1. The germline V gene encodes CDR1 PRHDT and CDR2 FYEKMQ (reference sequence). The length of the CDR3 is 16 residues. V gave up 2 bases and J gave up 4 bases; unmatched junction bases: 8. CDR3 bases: TGTGCCAGCAGCTTAACAGGGGCCGCTTCGGGAAACACCATATATTTT. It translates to CASSLTGAASGNTIYF.

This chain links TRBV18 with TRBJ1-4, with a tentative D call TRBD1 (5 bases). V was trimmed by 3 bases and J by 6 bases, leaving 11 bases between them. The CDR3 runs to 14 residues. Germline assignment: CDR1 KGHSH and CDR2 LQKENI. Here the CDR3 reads CASSPTERDEKLFF. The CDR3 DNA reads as TGTGCCAGCTCACCGACAGAGAGAGATGAAAAACTGTTTTTT.

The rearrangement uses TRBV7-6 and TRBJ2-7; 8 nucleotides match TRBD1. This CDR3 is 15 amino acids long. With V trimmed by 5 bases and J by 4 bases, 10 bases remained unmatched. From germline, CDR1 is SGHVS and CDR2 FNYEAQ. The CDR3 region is CASSLSGQGRYEQYF. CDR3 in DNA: TGTGCCAGCAGCCTCAGCGGACAGGGCAGGTACGAGCAGTACTTC.

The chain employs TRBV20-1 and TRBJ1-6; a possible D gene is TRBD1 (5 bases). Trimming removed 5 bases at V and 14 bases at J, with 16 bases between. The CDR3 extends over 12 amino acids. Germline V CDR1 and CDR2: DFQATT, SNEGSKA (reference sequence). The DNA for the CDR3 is TGCAGTGCTGACACGGGGCCGCGGGCCCTCCACTTT. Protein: CSADTGPRALHF.

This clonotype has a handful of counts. The CDR3 sequence: CSVEDYSGRDSYEQYF. CDR3 nucleotides: TGCAGCGTTGAAGATTATAGCGGGAGAGACAGTTACGAGCAGTACTTC. The J gene is TRBJ2-7, the V gene TRBV29-1; TRBD2 agrees at 9 bases. The V gene end was trimmed by 0 bases and the J gene end by 4 bases; junction bases not matched to a gene: 10. The CDR3 runs to 16 residues. The germline CDR1 and CDR2 sequences are SQVTM and ANQGSEA.

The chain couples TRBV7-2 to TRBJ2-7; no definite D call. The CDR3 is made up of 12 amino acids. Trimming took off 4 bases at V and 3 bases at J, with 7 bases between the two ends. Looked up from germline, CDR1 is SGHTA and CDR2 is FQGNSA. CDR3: CASSSADYEQYF. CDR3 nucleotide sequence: TGTGCCAGCAGCTCCGCAGACTACGAGCAGTACTTC.

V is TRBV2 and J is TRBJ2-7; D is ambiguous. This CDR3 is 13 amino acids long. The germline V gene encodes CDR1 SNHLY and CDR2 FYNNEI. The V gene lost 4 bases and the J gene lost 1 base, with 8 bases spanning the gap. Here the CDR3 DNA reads TGTGCCAGCAGTGCGGTCAGTTCCTACGAGCAGTACTTC. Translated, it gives CASSAVSSYEQYF.

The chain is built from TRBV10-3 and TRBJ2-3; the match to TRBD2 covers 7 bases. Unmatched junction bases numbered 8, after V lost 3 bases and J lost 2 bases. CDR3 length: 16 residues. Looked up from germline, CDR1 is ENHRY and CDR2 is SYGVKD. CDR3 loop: CAISDLWSGATDTQYF. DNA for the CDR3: TGTGCCATCAGTGATTTATGGAGCGGGGCCACAGATACGCAGTATTTT.

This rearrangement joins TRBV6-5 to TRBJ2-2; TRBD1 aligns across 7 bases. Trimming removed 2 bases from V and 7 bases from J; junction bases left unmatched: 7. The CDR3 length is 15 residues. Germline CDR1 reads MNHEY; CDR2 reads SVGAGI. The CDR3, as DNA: TGTGCCAGCAGTTACCGGACAGGCGAGGGCGGGGAGCTGTTTTTT. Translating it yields CASSYRTGEGGELFF.

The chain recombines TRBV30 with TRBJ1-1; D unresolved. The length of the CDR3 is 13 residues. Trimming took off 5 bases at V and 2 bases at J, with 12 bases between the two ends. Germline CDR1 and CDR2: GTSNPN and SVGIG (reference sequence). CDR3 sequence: CAWLRTGNTEAFF. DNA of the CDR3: TGTGCCTGGCTTCGAACGGGAAACACTGAAGCTTTCTTT.

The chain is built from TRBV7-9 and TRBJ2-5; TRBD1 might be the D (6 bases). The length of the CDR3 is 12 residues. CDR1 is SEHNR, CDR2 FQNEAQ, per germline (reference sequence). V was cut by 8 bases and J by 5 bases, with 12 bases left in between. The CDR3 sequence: CASGTGQETQYF. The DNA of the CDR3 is TGTGCCAGCGGAACAGGGCAGGAGACCCAGTACTTC. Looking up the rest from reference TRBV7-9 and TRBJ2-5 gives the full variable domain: DTGVSQNPRHKITKRGQNVTFRCDPISEHNRLYWYRQTLGQGPEFLTYFQNEAQLEKSRLLSDRFSAERPKGSFSTLEIQRTEQGDSAMYLCASGTGQETQYFGPGTRLLVL.

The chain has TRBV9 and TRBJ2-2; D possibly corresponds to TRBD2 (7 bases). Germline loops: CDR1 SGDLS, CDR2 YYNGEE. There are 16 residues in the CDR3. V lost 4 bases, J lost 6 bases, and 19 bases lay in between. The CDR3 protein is CASSHAGGGGSGELFF. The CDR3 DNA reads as TGTGCCAGCAGCCACGCCGGAGGGGGGGGCTCCGGGGAGCTGTTTTTT.

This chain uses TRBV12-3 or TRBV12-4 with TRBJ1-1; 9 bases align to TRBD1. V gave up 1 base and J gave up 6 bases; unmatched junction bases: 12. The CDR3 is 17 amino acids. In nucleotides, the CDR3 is TGTGCCAGCAGTTTAGGCTTGGACAGGGGTATCGGTGCTGAAGCTTTCTTT. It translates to CASSLGLDRGIGAEAFF.

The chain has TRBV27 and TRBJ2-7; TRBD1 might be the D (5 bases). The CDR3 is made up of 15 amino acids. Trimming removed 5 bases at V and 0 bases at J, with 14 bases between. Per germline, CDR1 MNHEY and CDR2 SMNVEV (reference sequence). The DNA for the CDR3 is TGTGCCAGCAGTGCACGACAGCGTCCCTCCTACGAGCAGTACTTC. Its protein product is CASSARQRPSYEQYF.